The clone carrying this T cell receptor (beta chain) was observed a handful of times. These data originate in a study of PD-1 blockade in classical Hodgkin lymphoma. The table came from immunoSEQ multiplex PCR; TCRdb's copy has only in-frame clones and leaves some out. In the table there are around 20,000 clones, over 70% of which are singletons. No patient escaped relapse after autologous stem cell transplantation, and brentuximab vedotin exposure varied. This receptor was identified in a human donor with classical Hodgkin lymphoma. The input for sequencing was peripheral blood mononuclear cells (PBMCs), taken before the second cycle of nivolumab.

In nucleotides, the CDR3 is TGCAGCGTATCAACAGGGTCCCATGGCTACACCTTC. This codes for CSVSTGSHGYTF. J is TRBJ1-2 and V is TRBV29-1; tentative D call: TRBD1 (6 bases). The CDR3 is 12 residues long. Germline V gene lookup returns CDR1 SQVTM and CDR2 ANQGSEA. V lost 6 bases to trimming and J lost 6 bases, with 14 bases between them.